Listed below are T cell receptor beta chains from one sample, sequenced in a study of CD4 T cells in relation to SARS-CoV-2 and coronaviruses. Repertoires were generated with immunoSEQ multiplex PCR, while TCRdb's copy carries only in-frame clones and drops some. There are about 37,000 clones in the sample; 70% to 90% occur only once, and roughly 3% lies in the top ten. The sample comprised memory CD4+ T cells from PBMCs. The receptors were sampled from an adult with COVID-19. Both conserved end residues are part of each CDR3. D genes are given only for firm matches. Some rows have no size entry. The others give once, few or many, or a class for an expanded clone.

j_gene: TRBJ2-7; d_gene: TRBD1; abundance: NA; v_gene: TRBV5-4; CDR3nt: TGTGCCAGCAGCTTGGGACAGGGCTCTCCCCCCTACGAGCAGTACTTC; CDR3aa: CASSLGQGSPPYEQYF
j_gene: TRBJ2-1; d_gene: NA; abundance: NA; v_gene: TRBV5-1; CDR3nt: TGCGCCAGCAGCGCGGACTTATCTACCTACAATGAGCAGTTCTTC; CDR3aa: CASSADLSTYNEQFF
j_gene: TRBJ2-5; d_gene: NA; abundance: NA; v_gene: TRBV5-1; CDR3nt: TGCGCCAGCAAACGGACTCTAGCGCTGATCCAAGAGACCCAGTACTTC; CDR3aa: CASKRTLALIQETQYF
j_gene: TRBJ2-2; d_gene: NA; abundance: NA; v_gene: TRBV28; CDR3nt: TGTGCCAGCAGCCTGGGGCGGGGCGGGAACACCGGGGAGCTGTTTTTT; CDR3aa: CASSLGRGGNTGELFF
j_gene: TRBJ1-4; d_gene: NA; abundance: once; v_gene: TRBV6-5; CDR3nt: TGTGCCAGCAAGTTCTATGGGGCAGACGAAAAACTGTTTTTT; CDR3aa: CASKFYGADEKLFF
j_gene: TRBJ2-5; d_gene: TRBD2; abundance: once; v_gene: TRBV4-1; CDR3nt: TGCGCCAGCAGCCAAGTGGGGACTAGCGTCGAGACCCAGTACTTC; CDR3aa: CASSQVGTSVETQYF
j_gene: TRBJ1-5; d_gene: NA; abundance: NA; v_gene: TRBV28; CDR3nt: TGTGCCAGCGTCCCCAGGGGTGGTAGGAATCAGCCCCAGCATTTT; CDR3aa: CASVPRGGRNQPQHF
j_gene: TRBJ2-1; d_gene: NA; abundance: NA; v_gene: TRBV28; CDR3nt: TGTGCCAGCAGTTTAATAGCCCGTGGCCGGGGGGCGCAGTTCTTC; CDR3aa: CASSLIARGRGAQFF
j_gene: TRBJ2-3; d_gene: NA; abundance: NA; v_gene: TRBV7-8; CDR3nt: TGTGCCAGCAGCTCCCAATCTAGCACAGATACGCAGTATTTT; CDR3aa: CASSSQSSTDTQYF
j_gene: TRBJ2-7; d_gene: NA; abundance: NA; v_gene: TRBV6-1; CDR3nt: TGTGCCAGCAGTGAAGTTGGCGGGGCCGAGCAGTACTTC; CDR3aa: CASSEVGGAEQYF
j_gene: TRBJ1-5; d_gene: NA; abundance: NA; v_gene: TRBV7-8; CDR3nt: TGTGCCAGCAGACTAAGAGAGGGCAATCAGCCCCAGCATTTT; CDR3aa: CASRLREGNQPQHF
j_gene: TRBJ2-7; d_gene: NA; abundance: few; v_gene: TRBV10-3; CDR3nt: TGTGCCATCAGTGAGTCGAGCTTTAGGCTTCCCCGCGGCGAGCAGTACTTC; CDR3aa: CAISESSFRLPRGEQYF
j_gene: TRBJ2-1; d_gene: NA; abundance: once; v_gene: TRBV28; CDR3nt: TGTGCCAGCAGTTTCCAAGGGGCCAGCTCCTACAATGAGCAGTTCTTC; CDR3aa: CASSFQGASSYNEQFF
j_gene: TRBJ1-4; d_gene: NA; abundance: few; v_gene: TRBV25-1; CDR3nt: TGTGCCAGCACCCCCGGGGGCGGTGAAAAACTGTTTTTT; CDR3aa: CASTPGGGEKLFF
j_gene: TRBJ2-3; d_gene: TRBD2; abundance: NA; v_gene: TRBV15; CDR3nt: TGTGCCACCAGCAGAGAAGCGGGAGGAGGTGGCACAGATACGCAGTATTTT; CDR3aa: CATSREAGGGGTDTQYF
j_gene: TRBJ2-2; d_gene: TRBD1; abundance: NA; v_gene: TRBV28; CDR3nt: TGTGCCAGCAGTGTATTACCCGGGACAGGGGCTAACACCGGGGAGCTGTTTTTT; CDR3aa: CASSVLPGTGANTGELFF
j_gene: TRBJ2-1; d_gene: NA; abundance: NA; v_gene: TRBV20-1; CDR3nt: TGCAGTGCTAGTGCCGTGGCAGATGGTGAGCAGTTCTTC; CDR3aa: CSASAVADGEQFF
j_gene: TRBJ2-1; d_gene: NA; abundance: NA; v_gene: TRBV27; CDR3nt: TGTGCCAGCACAGCCTACAATGAGCAGTTCTTC; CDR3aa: CASTAYNEQFF
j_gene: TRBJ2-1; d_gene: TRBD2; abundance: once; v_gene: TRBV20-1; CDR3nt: TGCAGTGCTAGTGGACGGACTAGCAGGGAGCAGTTCTTC; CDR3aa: CSASGRTSREQFF
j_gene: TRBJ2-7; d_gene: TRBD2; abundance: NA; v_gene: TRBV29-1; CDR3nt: TGCAGCGTTGTAAGAGGGTACGCGGGAGGGCCGCTAGCCGAGCAGTACTTC; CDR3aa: CSVVRGYAGGPLAEQYF
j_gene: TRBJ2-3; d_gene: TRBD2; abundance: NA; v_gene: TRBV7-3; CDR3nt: TGTGCCAGCAGCCCCGGACTAGCGGCGAGCACAGATACGCAGTATTTT; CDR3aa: CASSPGLAASTDTQYF
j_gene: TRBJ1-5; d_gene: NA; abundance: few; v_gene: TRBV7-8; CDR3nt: TGTGCCAGCAGCTTAGTCGGGGGGGGCAATCAGCCCCAGCATTTT; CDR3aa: CASSLVGGGNQPQHF
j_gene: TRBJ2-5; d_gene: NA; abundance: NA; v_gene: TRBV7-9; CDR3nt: TGTGCCAGCAGCCCCGACAGGTGGCAAGAGACCCAGTACTTC; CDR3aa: CASSPDRWQETQYF
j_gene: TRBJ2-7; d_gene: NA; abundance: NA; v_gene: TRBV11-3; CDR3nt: TGTGCCAGCAGCTTCCACTACGAGCAGTACTTC; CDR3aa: CASSFHYEQYF
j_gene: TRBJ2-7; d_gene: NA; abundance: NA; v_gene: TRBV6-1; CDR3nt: TGTGCCAGCAGTGAAGCTGCTGGACACCCCTACGAGCAGTACTTC; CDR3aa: CASSEAAGHPYEQYF
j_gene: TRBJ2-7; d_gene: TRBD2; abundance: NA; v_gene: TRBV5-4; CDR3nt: TGTGCCAGCAGAGTTAGCGGGAGTAACCACGAGCAGTACTTC; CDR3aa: CASRVSGSNHEQYF
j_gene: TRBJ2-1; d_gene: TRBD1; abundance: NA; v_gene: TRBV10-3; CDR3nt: TGTGCCATCAGTGACGGGACAGTCAATGAGCAGTTCTTC; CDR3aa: CAISDGTVNEQFF
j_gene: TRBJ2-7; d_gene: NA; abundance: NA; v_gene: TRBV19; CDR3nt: TGTGCCAGTAAAAGGAGGACAGAGAACTACGAGCAGTACTTC; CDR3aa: CASKRRTENYEQYF
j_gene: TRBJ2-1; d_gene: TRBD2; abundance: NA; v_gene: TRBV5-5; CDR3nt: TGTGCCACCATTCCCGCCGGGACTAGCTCCTACAATGAGCAGTTCTTC; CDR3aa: CATIPAGTSSYNEQFF
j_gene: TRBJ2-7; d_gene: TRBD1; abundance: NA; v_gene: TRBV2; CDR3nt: TGTGCCAGCAGTGTTCGCAAGCCGGGACAGGGTTCCTACGAGCAGTACTTC; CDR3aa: CASSVRKPGQGSYEQYF
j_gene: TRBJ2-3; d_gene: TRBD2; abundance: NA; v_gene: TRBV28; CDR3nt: TGTGCCAGCAGTTACCCGCTAGCGGCTATGGCAGATACGCAGTATTTT; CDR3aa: CASSYPLAAMADTQYF
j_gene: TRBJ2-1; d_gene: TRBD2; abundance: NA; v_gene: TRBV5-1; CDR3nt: TGCGCCAGCAGCGCGACTAGCGGACACAATGAGCAGTTCTTC; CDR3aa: CASSATSGHNEQFF
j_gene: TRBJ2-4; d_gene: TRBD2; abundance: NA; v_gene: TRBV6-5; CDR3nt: TGTGCCAGCAGGGGACTAGCGGGAGCCAAAAACATTCAGTACTTC; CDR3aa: CASRGLAGAKNIQYF
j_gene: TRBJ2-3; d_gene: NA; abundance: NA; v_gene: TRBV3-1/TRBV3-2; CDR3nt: TGTGCCAGCAGCCAAGACGGGAGCACAGATACGCAGTATTTT; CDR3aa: CASSQDGSTDTQYF
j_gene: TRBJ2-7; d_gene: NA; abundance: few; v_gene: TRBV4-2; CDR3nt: TGTGCCAGCAGCCAAGGAGGGGTATCTGGCTACGAGCAGTACTTC; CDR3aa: CASSQGGVSGYEQYF
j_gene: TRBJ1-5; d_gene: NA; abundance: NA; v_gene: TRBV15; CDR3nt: TGTGCCACCAGCAGAGATCGGTGGGGGGCGGGGGATCAGCCCCAGCATTTT; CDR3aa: CATSRDRWGAGDQPQHF
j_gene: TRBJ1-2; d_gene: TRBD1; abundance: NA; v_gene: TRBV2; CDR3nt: TGTGCCAGCAGTGAAGCCTGGACAGGGGAGGGCTACACCTTC; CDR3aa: CASSEAWTGEGYTF
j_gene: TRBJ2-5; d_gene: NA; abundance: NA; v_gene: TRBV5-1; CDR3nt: TGCGCCAGCAGTGCGTCGTCGGGGTTGATGGGTAAAGAGACCCAGTACTTC; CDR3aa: CASSASSGLMGKETQYF
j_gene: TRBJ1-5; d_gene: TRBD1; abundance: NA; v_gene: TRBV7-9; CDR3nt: TGTGCCAGCAGTACGGGGACAGTTTATCAGCCCCAGCATTTT; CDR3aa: CASSTGTVYQPQHF
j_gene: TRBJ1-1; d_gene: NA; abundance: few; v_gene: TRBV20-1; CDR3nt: TGCAGTGCTTCGCACCGGTCTGGAGCTTTCTTT; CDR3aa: CSASHRSGAFF
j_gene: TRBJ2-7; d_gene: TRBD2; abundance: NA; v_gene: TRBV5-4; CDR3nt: TGTGCCAGCAAGACTAGCGGGAGTGACTCCTACGAGCAGTACTTC; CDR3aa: CASKTSGSDSYEQYF
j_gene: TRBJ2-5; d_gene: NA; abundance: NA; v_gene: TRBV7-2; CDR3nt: TGTGCCAGCAGCACGAGGAGCGTGTCGGTCCGGGAGACCCAGTACTTC; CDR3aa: CASSTRSVSVRETQYF
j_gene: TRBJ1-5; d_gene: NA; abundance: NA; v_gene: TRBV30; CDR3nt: TGTGCCTGGAGAGGAGAAAGTAGCAATCAGCCCCAGCATTTT; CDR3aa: CAWRGESSNQPQHF
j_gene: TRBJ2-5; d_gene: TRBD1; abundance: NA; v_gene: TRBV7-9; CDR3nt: TGTGCCAGCAGCGACAGGGTAGGACAAGAGACCCAGTACTTC; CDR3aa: CASSDRVGQETQYF
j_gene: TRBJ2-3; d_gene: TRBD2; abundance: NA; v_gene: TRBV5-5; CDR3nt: TGTGCCAGCAGCTCCAAGACTAGCCTATATACGCAGTATTTT; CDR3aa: CASSSKTSLYTQYF
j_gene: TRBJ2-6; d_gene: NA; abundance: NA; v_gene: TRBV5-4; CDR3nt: TGTGCCAGCAGCTTCCCCGACAGCTCTGGGGCCAACGTCCTGACTTTC; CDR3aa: CASSFPDSSGANVLTF
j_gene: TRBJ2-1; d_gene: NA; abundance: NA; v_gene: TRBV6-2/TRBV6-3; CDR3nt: TGTGCCAGCAGTACGCCTCGGGGGAGCCCCTACAATGAGCAGTTCTTC; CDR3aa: CASSTPRGSPYNEQFF
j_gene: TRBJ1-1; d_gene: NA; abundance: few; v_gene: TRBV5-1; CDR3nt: TGCGCCAGCAGCTTGGGGGGGCCCACTGAAGCTTTCTTT; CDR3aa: CASSLGGPTEAFF
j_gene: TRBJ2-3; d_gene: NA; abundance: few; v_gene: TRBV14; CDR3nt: TGTGCCAGCAGCCCTCTAGGACAAATCACAGATACGCAGTATTTT; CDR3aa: CASSPLGQITDTQYF
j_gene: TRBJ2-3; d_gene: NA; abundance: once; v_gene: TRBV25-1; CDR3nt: TGTGCCAGCAGTTTAGGGGGGCGCGATACGCAGTATTTT; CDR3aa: CASSLGGRDTQYF
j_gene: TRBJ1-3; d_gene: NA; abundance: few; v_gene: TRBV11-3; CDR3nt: TGTGCCAGCAGCTTAGAACCGGGCCCCGGAAACACCATATATTTT; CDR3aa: CASSLEPGPGNTIYF
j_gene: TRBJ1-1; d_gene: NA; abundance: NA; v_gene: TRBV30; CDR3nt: TGTGCCTGGAGCCTCAAAAATGGGGGTACTGAAGCTTTCTTT; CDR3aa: CAWSLKNGGTEAFF
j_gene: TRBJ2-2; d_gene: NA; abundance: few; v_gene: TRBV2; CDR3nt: TGTGCCAGCAGTGAATCCGGGGAGCTGTTTTTT; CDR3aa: CASSESGELFF
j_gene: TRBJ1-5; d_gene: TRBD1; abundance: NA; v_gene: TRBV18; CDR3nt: TGTGCCAGCTCAGGTGACAGGGTGGATCAGCCCCAGCATTTT; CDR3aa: CASSGDRVDQPQHF
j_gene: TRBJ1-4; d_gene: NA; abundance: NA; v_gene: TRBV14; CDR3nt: TGTGCCAGCAGCCGGTCCCTAGGGGAAAAACTGTTTTTT; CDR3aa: CASSRSLGEKLFF
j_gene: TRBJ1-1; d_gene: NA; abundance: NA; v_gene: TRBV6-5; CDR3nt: TGTGCCAGCAGTTACGATTACAGGGTGGTGGCTTTCTTT; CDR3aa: CASSYDYRVVAFF
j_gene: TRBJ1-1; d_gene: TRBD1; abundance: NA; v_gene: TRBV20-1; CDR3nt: TGCAGTGCTAGTAACCGAAGGGGGCTCACGACTGAAGCTTTCTTT; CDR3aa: CSASNRRGLTTEAFF
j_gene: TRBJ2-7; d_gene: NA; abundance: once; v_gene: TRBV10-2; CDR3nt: TGCGCCAGCAGTGATAGGGGCAGCTCCTACGAGCAGTACTTC; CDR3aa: CASSDRGSSYEQYF
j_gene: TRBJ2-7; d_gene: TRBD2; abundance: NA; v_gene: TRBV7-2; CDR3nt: TGTGCCAGCAGCCCGCCCCCACTAGCGGGAGCGCTAAAGTACTTC; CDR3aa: CASSPPPLAGALKYF